The subject of this entry is one T cell receptor beta chain. The germline V gene encodes CDR1 SGDLS and CDR2 YYNGEE. The CDR3 loop spans 16 amino acids. V was cut by 3 bases and J by 0 bases, with 13 bases left in between. This sample was included in a study of T cell responses to AZD1222 COVID-19 vaccine. The assay was immunoSEQ multiplex PCR, and TCRdb's table has in-frame clones only and misses some. Here the sample spans approximately 67,000 clones, roughly nine tenths being singletons. The chain employs TRBV9 and TRBJ1-3, with a weak D call TRBD1 (5 bases). Source: peripheral blood, taken 28 days after the second AZD1222 dose. This receptor was taken from an adult who received the AZD1222 COVID-19 vaccine. The CDR3 is CASSDAGRNSGNTIYF. In DNA, the CDR3 is TGTGCCAGCAGCGACGCGGGGCGGAACTCTGGAAACACCATATATTTT.